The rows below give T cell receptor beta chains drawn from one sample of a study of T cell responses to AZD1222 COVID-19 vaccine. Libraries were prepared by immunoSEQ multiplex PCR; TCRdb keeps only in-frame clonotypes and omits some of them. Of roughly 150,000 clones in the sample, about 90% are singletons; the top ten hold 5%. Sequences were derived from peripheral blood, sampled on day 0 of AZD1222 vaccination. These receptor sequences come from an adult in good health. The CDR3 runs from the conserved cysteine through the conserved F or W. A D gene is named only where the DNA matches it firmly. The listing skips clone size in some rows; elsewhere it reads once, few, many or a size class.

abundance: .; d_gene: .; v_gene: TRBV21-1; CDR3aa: CATKPHEAFF
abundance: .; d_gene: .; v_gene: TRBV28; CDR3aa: CASSLTGGGQPQHF
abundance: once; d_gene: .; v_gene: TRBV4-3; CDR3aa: CASSQDEFNYEQYF
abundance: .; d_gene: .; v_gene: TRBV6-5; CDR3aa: CASSDGQYSNQPQHF
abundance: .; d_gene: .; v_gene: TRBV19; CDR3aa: CASSQAGQNNEQFF
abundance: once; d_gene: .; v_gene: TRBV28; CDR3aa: CASTRDGGHTDTQYF
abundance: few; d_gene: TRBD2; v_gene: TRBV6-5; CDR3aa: CASSYHPSGTVEQFF
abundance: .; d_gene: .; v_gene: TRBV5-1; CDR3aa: CASSLLARGTDTQYF
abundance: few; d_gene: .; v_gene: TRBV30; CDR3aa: CAWSGADTQYF
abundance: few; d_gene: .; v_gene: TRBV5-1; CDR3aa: CASSKGRDNSPLHF
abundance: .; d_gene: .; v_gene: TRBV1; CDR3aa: CTSSHLRDTQYF
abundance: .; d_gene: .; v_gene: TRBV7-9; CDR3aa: CASSPPTNEKLFF
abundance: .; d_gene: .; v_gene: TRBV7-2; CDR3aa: CASSLGGQSSYEQYF
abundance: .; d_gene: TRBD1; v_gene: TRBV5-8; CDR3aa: CASGPRQGIYGYTF
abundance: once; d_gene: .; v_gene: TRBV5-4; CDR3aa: CASSLGRGNPYEQYF
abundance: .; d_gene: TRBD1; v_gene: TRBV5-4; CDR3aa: CASSNRQGGNNEQFF
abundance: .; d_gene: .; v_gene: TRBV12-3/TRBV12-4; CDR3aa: CASRTNTGELFF
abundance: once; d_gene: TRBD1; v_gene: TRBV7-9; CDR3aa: CASSSGQRGNTIYF
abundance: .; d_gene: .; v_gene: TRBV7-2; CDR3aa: CASRQDQGSHTEAFF
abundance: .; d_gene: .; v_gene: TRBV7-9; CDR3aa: CASSLGNGASEYF
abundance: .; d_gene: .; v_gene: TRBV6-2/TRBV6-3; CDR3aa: CASSLTYEQYF
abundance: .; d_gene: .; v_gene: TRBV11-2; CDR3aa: CASKVNGHRSQETQYF
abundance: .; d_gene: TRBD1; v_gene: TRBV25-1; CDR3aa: CASSPRTGNNSPLHF
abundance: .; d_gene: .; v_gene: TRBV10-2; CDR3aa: CASSERGAGELFF
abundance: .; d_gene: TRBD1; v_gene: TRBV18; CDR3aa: CASSPKGQGALKLFF
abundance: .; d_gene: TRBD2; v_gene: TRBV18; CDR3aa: CASSPASGRPYEQYF
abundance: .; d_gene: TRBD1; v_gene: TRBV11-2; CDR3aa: CASSLAGTGPANYGYTF
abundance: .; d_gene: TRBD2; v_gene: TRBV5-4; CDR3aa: CASSFLGGYEQYF
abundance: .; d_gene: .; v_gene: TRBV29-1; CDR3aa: CSTTGENNEQFF
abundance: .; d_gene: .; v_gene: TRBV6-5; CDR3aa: CASRDGDTEAFF
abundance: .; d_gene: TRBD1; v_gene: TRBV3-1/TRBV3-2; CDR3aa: CASSPGDRGTTNEKLFF
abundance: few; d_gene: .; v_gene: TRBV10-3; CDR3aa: CATQGLDTEAFF
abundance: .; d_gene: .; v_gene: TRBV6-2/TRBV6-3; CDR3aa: CASSPRAPNTEAFF
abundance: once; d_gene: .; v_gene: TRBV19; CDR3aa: CASQGGEYEQYF
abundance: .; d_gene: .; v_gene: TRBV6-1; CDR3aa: CASSERQAFIVSLHF
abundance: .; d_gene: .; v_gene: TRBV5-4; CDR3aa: CASSPGDKGSTQYF
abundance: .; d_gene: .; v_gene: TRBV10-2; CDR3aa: CASTLRGTGEQYF